These T cell receptor beta chains were read from a single sample in a study of molecular identifiers for immune sequencing clone quantification. TCRdb reanalysed the PCR reads using MiXCR and keeps one entry per CDR3 protein. The sample has hundreds of thousands of distinct CDR3 sequences, about a fifth seen once. Sequencing was done on a sample of naive CD8+ T cells from blood, with Jurkat cell RNA spiked in. The source of these receptors is a human donor in good health. Some libraries in this study had Jurkat cell RNA spiked in. Each CDR3 is given with its conserved first and last residue.

V gene	J gene	CDR3 protein
TRBV30	TRBJ2-5	CAWSLGASGAVKETQYF
TRBV25-1	TRBJ2-7	CASSAISYEQYF
TRBV29-1	TRBJ2-7	CSVVVVPEVEQYF
TRBV9	TRBJ1-1	CASSVAPSNTEAFF
TRBV5-8	TRBJ2-7	CASSLALTGEQYF
TRBV20-1	TRBJ1-1	CSARGKDRYTNTEAFF
TRBV6-6	TRBJ2-3	CASSSTFLDTQYF
TRBV28	TRBJ2-7	CASSLREASYKQYF
TRBV7-2	TRBJ1-6	CASTEDGHPSSYNSPLHF
TRBV29-1	TRBJ2-2	CSVGAVNTGELFF
TRBV7-9	TRBJ1-1	CASSLGGQGVTEAFF
TRBV3-1	TRBJ2-7	CASSQDPVSYEQYF
TRBV11-2	TRBJ2-5	CASSSKLGLAGGRETQYF
TRBV13	TRBJ2-3	CASSLMGTKVTDTQYF
TRBV12-5	TRBJ2-7	CASGVRGYEQYF
TRBV3-1	TRBJ2-5	CASSQVGRDSETQYF
TRBV7-6	TRBJ2-7	CASSLGWSYEQYF
TRBV5-8	TRBJ2-4	CASSFGASRNIQYF
TRBV6-2/TRBV6-3	TRBJ2-5	CASTDSETGVAETQYF
TRBV30	TRBJ1-5	CAWSVREGNQPQHF
TRBV6-2/TRBV6-3	TRBJ2-1	CASTSYPDYNEQFF
TRBV29-1	TRBJ2-5	CSLSTLTDQETQYF
TRBV19	TRBJ2-3	CASSIIRREGSTDTQYF
TRBV7-9	TRBJ2-7	CASSHRDPYEQYF
TRBV20-1	TRBJ2-2	CSARQPGQGTGELFF
TRBV4-3	TRBJ2-7	CASSQDRTSGTYEQYF
TRBV3-1	TRBJ1-5	CASSLDRGYEQPQHF
TRBV20-1	TRBJ1-2	CSARAGDDYGYTF
TRBV20-1	TRBJ2-7	CSARPLGGTSGFYEQYF
TRBV2	TRBJ2-7	CASSRDLSQRGLYEQYF
TRBV6-5	TRBJ2-3	CASSYSYSGGGNTDTQYF
TRBV20-1	TRBJ2-3	CSAREGSGGVTSTDTQYF
TRBV9	TRBJ2-4	CASSVERDRGLDIQYF
TRBV2	TRBJ2-3	CASSPGTGMDTQYF
TRBV4-3	TRBJ1-6	CASSQDWGAQFGPLHF
TRBV29-1	TRBJ1-5	CSAGQGYNQPQHF
TRBV2	TRBJ2-7	CASSEDTNSYEQYF
TRBV5-1	TRBJ2-7	CASSFVQGDYEQYF
TRBV19	TRBJ2-2	CASSVTGELFF
TRBV9	TRBJ1-4	CASSVDQGAYEKLFF
TRBV6-2/TRBV6-3	TRBJ1-1	CASSFTDTLLSTEAFF
TRBV13	TRBJ2-3	CASSAEQGSDTQYF
TRBV20-1	TRBJ2-1	CSASDWNGGYYNEQFF
TRBV28	TRBJ2-7	CAISFGGYEQYF
TRBV11-2	TRBJ2-1	CASSLIQRGRTSGRASEQFF
TRBV7-9	TRBJ2-7	CATSGGTRYEQYF
TRBV27	TRBJ2-2	CASSLYNTFTGELFF
TRBV11-2	TRBJ2-2	CASSFQASGTGELFF
TRBV23-1	TRBJ2-5	CASSHKAPTGEYQETQYF
TRBV7-2	TRBJ2-2	CASSFLENTGELFF
TRBV9	TRBJ1-6	CASSVAVSSNSPLHF
TRBV4-3	TRBJ1-3	CASSRQYRGKGSGNTIYF
TRBV9	TRBJ1-1	CASSGQGRGMNTEAFF
TRBV7-9	TRBJ2-2	CASSLLAGVDTGELFF
TRBV27	TRBJ1-5	CASSFYGQGGQPQHF